This TCR beta chain was sequenced in a study of CD8+CD57+ T cells in acquired aplastic anemia. Study context: Sorted CD4+ plus CD8+ cells gave DNA averaging about 3.2 ug.

CDR1 is SGHAT and CDR2 is FQNNGV in the germline V gene. Trimming cost V 3 bases and J 3 bases, with 20 bases left between them. The CDR3 is 17 amino acids. The template for TCR beta VDJ and CDR3 sequence profiling was genomic DNA. A single record per CDR3 protein comes from TCRdb applying MiXCR to the reads. This table holds about 190,000 distinct CDR3 sequences, roughly half found once. Source material: sorted CD4+, CD8+, or CD8+CD57+ T cells (not recorded which) from PBMCs. The sequence derives from a human donor in good health, serving as a control. J is TRBJ2-5 and V is TRBV11-2, with TRBD2 as a possible D gene (6 bases). This CDR3 is CASSFHTRGLREETQYF. As DNA, the CDR3 is TGTGCCAGCAGCTTCCATACGCGGGGACTCCGAGAAGAGACCCAGTACTTC.